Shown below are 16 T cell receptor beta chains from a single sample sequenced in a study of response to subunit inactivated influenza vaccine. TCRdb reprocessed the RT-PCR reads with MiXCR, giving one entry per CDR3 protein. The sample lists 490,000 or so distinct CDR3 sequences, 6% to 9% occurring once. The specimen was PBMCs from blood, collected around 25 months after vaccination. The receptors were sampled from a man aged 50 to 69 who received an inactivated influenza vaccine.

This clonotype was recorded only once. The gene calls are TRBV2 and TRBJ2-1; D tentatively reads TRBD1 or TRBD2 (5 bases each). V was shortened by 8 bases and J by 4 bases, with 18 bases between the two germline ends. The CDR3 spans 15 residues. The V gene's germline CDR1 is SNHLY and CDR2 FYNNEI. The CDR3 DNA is TGTGCCAGCCGCCCCGGGGCAAGGTCGTACAATGAGCAGTTCTTC. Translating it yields CASRPGARSYNEQFF.

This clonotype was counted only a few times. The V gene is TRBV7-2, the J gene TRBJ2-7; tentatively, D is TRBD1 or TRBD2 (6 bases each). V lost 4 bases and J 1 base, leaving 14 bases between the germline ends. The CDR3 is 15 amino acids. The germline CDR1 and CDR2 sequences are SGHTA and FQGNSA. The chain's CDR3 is CASSSQGGRSYEQYF. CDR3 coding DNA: TGTGCCAGCAGCTCCCAAGGGGGGCGATCCTACGAGCAGTACTTC. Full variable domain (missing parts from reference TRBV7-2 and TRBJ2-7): GAGVSQSPSNKVTEKGKDVELRCDPISGHTALYWYRQSLGQGLEFLIYFQGNSAPDKSGLPSDRFSAERTGGSVSTLTIQRTQQEDSAVYLCASSSQGGRSYEQYFGPGTRLTVT.

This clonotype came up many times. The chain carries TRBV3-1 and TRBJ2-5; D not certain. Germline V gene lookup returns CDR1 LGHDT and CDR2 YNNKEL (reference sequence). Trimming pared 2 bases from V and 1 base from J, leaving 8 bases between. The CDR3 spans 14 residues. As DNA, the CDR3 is TGTGCCAGCAGCCAATGGTCGGCCCAAGAGACCCAGTACTTC. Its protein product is CASSQWSAQETQYF.

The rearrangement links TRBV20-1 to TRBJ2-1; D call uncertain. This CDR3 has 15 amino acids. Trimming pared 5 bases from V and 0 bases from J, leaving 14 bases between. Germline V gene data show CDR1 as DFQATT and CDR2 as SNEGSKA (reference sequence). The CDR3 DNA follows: TGCAGTGCTCCCGATGCCCGAAGCTCCTACAATGAGCAGTTCTTC. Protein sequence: CSAPDARSSYNEQFF.

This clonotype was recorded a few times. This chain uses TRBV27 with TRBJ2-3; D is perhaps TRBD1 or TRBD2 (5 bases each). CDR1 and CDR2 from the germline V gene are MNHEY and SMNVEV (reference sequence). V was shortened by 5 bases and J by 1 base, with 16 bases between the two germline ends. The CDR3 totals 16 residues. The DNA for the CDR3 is TGTGCCAGCAGTCGTTATGGGGGTTCAGGCACAGATACGCAGTATTTT. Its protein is CASSRYGGSGTDTQYF.

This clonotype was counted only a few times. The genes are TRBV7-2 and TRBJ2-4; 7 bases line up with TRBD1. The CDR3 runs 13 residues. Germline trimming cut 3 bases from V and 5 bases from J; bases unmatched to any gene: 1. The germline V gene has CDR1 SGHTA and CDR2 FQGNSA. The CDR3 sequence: CASSLTGQNIQYF. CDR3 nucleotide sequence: TGTGCCAGCAGCTTGACAGGGCAAAACATTCAGTACTTC.

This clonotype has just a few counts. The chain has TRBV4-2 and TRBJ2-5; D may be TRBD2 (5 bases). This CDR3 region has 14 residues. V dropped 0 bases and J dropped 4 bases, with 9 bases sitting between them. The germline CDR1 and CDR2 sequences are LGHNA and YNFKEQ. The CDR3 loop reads CASSQERLAETQYF. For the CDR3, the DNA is TGTGCCAGCAGCCAAGAGCGGCTAGCAGAGACCCAGTACTTC.

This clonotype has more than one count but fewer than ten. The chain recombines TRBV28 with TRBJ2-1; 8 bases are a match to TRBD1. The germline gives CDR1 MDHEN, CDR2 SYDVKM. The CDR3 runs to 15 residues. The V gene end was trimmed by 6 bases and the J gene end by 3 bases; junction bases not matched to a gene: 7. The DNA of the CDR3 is TGTGCCAGCAGGACAGGGGCTAGCGTCTACAATGAGCAGTTCTTC. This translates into CASRTGASVYNEQFF. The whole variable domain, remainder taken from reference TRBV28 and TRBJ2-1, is DVKVTQSSRYLVKRTGEKVFLECVQDMDHENMFWYRQDPGLGLRLIYFSYDVKMKEKGDIPEGYSVSREKKERFSLILESASTNQTSMYLCASRTGASVYNEQFFGPGTRLTVL.

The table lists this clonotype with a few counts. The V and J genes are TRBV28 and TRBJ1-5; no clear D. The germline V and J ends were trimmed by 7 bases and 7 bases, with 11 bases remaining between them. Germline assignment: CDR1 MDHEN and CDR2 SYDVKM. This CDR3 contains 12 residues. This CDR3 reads CASNPGRQPQHF. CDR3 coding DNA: TGTGCCAGCAACCCAGGTCGACAGCCCCAGCATTTT.

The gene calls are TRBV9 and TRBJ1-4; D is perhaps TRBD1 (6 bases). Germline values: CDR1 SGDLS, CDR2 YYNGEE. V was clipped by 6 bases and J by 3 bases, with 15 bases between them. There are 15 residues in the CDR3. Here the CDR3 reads CASTLGGGPNEKLFF. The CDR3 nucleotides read TGTGCCAGCACCCTGGGCGGGGGGCCTAATGAAAAACTGTTTTTT.

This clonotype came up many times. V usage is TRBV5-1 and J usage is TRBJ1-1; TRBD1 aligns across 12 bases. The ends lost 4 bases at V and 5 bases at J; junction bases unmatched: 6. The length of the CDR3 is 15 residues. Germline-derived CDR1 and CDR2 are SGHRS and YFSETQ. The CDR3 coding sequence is TGCGCCAGCAGCGGCGGGACAGGGGGCGTAACTGAAGCTTTCTTT. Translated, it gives CASSGGTGGVTEAFF.

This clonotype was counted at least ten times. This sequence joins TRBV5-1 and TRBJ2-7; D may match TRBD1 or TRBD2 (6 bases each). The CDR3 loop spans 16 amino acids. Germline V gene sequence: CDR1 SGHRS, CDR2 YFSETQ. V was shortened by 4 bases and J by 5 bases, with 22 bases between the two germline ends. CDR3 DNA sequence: TGCGCCAGCAGCCTATACAGGGCGCGCTGGGGGGACGAGCAGTACTTC. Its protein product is CASSLYRARWGDEQYF.

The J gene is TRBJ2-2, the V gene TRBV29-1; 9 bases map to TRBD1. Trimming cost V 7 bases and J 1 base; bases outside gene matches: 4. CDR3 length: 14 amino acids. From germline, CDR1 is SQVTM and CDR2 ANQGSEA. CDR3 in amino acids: CSARQGGNTGELFF. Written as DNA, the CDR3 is TGCAGCGCCCGACAGGGGGGGAACACCGGGGAGCTGTTTTTT.

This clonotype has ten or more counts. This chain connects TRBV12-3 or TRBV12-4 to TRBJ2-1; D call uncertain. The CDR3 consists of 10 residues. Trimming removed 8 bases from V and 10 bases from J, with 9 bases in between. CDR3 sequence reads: CASALVEQFF. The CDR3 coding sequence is TGTGCCAGCGCCCTGGTAGAGCAGTTCTTC.

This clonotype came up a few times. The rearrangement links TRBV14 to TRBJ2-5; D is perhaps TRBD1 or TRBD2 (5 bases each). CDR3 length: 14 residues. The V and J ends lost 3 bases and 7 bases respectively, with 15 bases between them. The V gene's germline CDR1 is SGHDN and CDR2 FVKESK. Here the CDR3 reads CASSQGTWEGTQYF. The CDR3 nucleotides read TGTGCCAGCAGCCAGGGGACCTGGGAAGGGACCCAGTACTTC.

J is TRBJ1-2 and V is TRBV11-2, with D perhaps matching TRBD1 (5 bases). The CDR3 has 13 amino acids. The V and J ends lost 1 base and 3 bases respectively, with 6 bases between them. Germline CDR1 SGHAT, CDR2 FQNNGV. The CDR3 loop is CASSLVRDYGYTF. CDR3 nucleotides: TGTGCCAGCAGCTTAGTCAGGGACTATGGCTACACCTTC.